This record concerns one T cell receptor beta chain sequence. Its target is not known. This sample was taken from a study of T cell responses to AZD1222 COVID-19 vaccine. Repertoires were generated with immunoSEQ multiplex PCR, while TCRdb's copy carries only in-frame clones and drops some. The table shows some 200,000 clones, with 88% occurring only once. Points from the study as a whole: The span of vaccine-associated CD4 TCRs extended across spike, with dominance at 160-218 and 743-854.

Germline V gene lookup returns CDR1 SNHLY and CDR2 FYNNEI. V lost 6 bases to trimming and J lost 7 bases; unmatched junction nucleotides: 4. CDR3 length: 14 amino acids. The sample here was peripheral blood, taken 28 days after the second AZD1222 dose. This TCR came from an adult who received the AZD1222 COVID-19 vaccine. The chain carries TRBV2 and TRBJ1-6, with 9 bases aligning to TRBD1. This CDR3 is CASSEQGANSPLHF. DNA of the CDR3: TGTGCCAGCAGCGAACAGGGGGCCAATTCACCCCTCCACTTT.